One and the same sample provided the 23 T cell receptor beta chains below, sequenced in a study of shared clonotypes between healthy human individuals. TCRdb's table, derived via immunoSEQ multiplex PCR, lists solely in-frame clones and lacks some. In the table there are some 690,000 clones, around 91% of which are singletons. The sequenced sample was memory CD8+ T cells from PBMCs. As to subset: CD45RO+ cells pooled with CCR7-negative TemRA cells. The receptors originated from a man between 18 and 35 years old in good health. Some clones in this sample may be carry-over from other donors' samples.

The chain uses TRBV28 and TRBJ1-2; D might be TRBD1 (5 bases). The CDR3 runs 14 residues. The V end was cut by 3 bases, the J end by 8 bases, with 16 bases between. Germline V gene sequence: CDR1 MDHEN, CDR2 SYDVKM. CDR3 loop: CASSLSTQGIGYTF. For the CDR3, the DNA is TGTGCCAGCAGTTTGAGTACCCAGGGAATCGGCTACACCTTC.

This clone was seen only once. CDR3 bases: TGCGCCAGCAGCCAAGCACAAGCCGGGACAGCCGGATACGAGCAGTACTTC. It translates to CASSQAQAGTAGYEQYF. The chain is built from TRBV4-1 and TRBJ2-7; 7 bases align to TRBD1. Germline V lookup: CDR1 MGHRA, CDR2 YSYEKL. This CDR3 spans 17 amino acids. V lost 1 base, J lost 4 bases, and 13 bases stayed unmatched.

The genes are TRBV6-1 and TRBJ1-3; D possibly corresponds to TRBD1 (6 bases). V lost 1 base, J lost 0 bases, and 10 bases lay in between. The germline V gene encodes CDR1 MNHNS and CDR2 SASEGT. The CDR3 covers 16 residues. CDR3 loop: CASSEDEGGSGNTIYF. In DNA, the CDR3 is TGTGCCAGCAGTGAAGATGAAGGGGGCTCTGGAAACACCATATATTTT.

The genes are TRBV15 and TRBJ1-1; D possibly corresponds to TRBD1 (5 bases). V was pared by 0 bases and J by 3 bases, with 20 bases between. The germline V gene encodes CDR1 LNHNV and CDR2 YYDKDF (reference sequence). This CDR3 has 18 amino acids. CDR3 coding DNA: TGTGCCACCAGCAGAGAGAATGTAGGGGTGGGTATGGACACTGAAGCTTTCTTT. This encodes CATSRENVGVGMDTEAFF.

The CDR3 is CASSPQGGLLYF. DNA for the CDR3: TGTGCCAGCAGCCCGCAGGGTGGACTCCTTTACTTC. The chain joins TRBV9 to TRBJ2-7; either TRBD1 or TRBD2 may supply D (5 bases each). Trimming took off 4 bases at V and 13 bases at J, with 18 bases between the two ends. This CDR3 is built from 12 residues. Germline CDR1 and CDR2: SGDLS and YYNGEE.

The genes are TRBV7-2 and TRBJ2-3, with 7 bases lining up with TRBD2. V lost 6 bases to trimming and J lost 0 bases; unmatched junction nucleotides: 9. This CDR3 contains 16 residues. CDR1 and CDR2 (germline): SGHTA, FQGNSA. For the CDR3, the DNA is TGTGCCAGCAGAAAGGACGGGAGGCGTAGCACAGATACGCAGTATTTT. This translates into CASRKDGRRSTDTQYF.

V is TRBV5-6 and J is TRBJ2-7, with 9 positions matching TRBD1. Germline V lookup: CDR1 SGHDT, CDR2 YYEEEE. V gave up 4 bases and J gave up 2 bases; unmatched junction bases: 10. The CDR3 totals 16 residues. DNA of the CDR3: TGTGCCAGCAGCCCGCAAGGGACAGGGAACCCCTACGAGCAGTACTTC. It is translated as CASSPQGTGNPYEQYF.

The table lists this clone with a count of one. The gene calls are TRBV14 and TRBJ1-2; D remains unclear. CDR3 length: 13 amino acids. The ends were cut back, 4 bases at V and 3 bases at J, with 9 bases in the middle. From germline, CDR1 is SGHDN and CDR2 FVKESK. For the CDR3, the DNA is TGTGCCAGCAGCCCTAGCAGCCACTATGGCTACACCTTC. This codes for CASSPSSHYGYTF.

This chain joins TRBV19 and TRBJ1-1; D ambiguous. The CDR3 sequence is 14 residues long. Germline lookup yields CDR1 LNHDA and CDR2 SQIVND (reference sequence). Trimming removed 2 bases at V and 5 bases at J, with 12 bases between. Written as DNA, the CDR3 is TGTGCCAGTAGTATACGGGGTATAAGGACTGAAGCTTTCTTT. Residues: CASSIRGIRTEAFF.

CDR3 in amino acids: CASSIYRAGELFF. CDR3 nucleotide sequence: TGTGCCAGCAGCATATACAGGGCCGGGGAGCTGTTTTTT. The chain recombines TRBV7-8 with TRBJ2-2; D perhaps matches TRBD1 (6 bases). Per the germline V gene, CDR1 is SGHVS and CDR2 is FQNEAQ. With 5 bases removed from V and 6 bases from J, the gap between germline ends came to 10 bases. This CDR3 comprises 13 residues.

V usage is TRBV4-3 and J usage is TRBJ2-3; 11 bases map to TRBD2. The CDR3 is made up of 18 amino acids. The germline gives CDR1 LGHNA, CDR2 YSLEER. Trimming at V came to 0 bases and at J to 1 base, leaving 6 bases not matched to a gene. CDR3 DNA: TGCGCCAGCAGCCAAGATTTCACTAGCGGGAGAGGCACAGATACGCAGTATTTT. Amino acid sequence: CASSQDFTSGRGTDTQYF.

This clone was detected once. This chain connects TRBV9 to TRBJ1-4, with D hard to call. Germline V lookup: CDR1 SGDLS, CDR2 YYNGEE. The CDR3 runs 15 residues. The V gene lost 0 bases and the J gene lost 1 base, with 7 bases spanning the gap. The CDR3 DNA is TGTGCCAGCAGCGTAGACGGGGTAACTAATGAAAAACTGTTTTTT. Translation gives CASSVDGVTNEKLFF.

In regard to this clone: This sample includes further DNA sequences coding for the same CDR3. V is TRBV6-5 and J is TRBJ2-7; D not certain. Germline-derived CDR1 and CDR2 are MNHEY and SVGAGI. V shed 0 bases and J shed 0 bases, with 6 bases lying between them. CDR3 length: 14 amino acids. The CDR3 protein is CASSYSASSYEQYF. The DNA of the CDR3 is TGTGCCAGCAGTTACTCCGCTAGCTCCTACGAGCAGTACTTC.

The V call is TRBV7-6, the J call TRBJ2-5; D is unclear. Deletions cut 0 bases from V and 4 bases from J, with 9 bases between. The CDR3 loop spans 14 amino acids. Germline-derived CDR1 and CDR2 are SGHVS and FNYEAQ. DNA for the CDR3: TGTGCCAGCAGCTTAGCTGGAATCCCAGAGACCCAGTACTTC. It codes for CASSLAGIPETQYF.

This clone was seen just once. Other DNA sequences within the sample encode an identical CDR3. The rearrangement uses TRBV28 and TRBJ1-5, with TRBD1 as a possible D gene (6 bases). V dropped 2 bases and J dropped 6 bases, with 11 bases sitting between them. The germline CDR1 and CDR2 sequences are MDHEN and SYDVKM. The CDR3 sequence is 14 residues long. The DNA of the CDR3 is TGTGCCAGCAGTTTAAGGGGGAGGAGTCAGCCCCAGCATTTT. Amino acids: CASSLRGRSQPQHF.

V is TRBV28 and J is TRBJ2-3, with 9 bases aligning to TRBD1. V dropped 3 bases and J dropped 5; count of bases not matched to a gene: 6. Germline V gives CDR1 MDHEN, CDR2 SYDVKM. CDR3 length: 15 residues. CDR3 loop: CASSLLRQGVDTQYF. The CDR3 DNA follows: TGTGCCAGCAGTTTGTTGAGACAGGGGGTAGATACGCAGTATTTT.

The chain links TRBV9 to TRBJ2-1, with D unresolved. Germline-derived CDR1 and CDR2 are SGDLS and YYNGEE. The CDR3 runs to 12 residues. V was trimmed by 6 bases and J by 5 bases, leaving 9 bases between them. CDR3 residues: CASTNLNNEQFF. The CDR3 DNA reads TGTGCCAGCACAAACCTAAACAATGAGCAGTTCTTC.

The CDR3 DNA is TGTGCCAGCAGTTCTCCAGGAGAGGGGTGGGATGGCTACACCTTC. Its translation: CASSSPGEGWDGYTF. The chain employs TRBV27 and TRBJ1-2; possibly TRBD1 for D (5 bases). The CDR3 runs 15 residues. The V end was cut by 4 bases, the J end by 6 bases, with 18 bases between. CDR1 and CDR2 (germline): MNHEY, SMNVEV (reference sequence).

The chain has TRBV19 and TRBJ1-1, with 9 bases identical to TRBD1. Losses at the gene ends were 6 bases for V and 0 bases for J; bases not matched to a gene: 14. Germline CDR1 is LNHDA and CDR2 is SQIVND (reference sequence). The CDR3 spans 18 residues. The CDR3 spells CASRQGAPLAAMNTEAFF. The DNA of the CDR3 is TGTGCCAGTAGACAGGGGGCACCTCTCGCCGCCATGAACACTGAAGCTTTCTTT.

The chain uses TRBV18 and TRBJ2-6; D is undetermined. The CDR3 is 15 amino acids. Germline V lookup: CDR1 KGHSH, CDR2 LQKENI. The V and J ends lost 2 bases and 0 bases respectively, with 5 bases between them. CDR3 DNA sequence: TGTGCCAGCTCACCAAGTGACTCTGGGGCCAACGTCCTGACTTTC. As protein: CASSPSDSGANVLTF.

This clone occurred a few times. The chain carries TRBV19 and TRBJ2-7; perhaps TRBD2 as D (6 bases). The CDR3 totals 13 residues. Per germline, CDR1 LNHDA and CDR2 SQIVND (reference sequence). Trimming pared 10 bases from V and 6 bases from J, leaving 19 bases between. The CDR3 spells CATGPGRGFEQYF. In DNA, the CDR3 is TGTGCCACGGGTCCGGGACGGGGGTTCGAGCAGTACTTC.

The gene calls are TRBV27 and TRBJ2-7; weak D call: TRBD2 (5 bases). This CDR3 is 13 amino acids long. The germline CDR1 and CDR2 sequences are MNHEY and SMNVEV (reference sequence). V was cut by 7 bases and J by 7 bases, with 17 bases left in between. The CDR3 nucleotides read TGTGCCAGCATCGGACTCAAATCCCAGGAGCAGTACTTC. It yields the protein CASIGLKSQEQYF.

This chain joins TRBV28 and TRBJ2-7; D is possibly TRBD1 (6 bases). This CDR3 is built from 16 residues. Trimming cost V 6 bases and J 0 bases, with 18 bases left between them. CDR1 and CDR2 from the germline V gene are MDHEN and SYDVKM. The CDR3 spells CASSYWDTSPSYEQYF. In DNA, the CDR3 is TGTGCCAGCAGCTACTGGGACACGTCCCCCTCCTACGAGCAGTACTTC.